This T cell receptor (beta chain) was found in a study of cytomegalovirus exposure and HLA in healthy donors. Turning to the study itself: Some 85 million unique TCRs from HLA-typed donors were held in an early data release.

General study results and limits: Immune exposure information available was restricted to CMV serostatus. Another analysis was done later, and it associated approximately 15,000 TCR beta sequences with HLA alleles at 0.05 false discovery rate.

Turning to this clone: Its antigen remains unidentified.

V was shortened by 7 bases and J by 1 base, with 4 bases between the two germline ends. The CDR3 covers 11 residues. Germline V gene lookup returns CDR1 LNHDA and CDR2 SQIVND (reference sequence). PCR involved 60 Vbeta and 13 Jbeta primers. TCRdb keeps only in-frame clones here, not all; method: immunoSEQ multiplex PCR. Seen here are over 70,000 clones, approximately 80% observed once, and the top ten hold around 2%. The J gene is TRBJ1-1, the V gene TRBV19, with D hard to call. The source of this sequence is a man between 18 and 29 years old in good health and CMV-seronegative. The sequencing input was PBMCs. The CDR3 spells CASIKNTEAFF. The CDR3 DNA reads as TGTGCCAGTATAAAGAACACTGAAGCTTTCTTT.